The rows below give T cell receptor beta chains drawn from one sample of a study of shared clonotypes between healthy human individuals. Method: immunoSEQ multiplex PCR; TCRdb's copy keeps in-frame clones and lacks some. The sample consists of some 2.3 million clones, roughly 93% of them appearing once. The specimen was naive CD4+ T cells from PBMCs. The receptor source for this set is a man younger than 30 in good health. Some clones in this sample may be carry-over from other donors' samples. CDR3s leave out the opening cysteine and the closing phenylalanine or tryptophan.

TRBV10-3	TRBJ2-1	AISEVQGAANEQF
TRBV4-1	TRBJ1-6	ASSLTGTPNSPLH
TRBV10-3	TRBJ2-2	AISESLGATGELF
TRBV7-9	TRBJ1-4	ASSIRATNEKLF
TRBV5-1	TRBJ1-1	ASSLGGQNTEAF
TRBV28	TRBJ2-7	ASSYPLLAGGSYEQY
TRBV5-1	TRBJ2-3	ASSSRTSQADTQY
TRBV14	TRBJ1-1	ASSQNRVPEAF
TRBV11-2	TRBJ2-7	ASSLVRGGSYEQY
TRBV7-2	TRBJ1-1	ASSLRGAEAF
TRBV5-1	TRBJ2-7	ASRSGAYEQY
TRBV6-6	TRBJ2-7	ASSYSSPFQY
TRBV21-1	TRBJ2-7	ASSCGTNYEQY
TRBV18	TRBJ2-7	ASSRTSGNPVEQY
TRBV6-5	TRBJ1-6	ASSYRQGNSPLH
TRBV4-2	TRBJ2-2	ASSQGLAEYTGELF
TRBV28	TRBJ1-6	AGGGGNNSPLH
TRBV9	TRBJ2-7	ASSVEPHLSSYEQY
TRBV6-6	TRBJ1-1	ATGQNTEAF
TRBV15	TRBJ1-5	ATGRGNQPQH
TRBV19	TRBJ2-3	ASSPSVAGTSTDTQY
TRBV6-5	TRBJ2-1	ASKLDRAYNEQF
TRBV6-4	TRBJ2-1	ASSDPPDEQF
TRBV6-6	TRBJ2-7	ASSRGLAASYEQY
TRBV28	TRBJ1-5	ASSAYRGRKDQPQH
TRBV6-5	TRBJ2-7	ASSYSKGSWGYEQY
TRBV6-1	TRBJ1-5	ASSTGINQPQH
TRBV5-1	TRBJ2-2	ASSLEGSGGELF
TRBV2	TRBJ2-1	ASSEGTLGHEQF
TRBV28	TRBJ2-7	ASSRGLASSYEQY
TRBV20-1	TRBJ2-7	SAPTRTEQY
TRBV28	TRBJ1-4	ASSLGEKLF
TRBV9	TRBJ2-3	ASSSAWRSGSTDTQY
TRBV7-6	TRBJ2-7	ASSLAGLAYEQY
TRBV5-1	TRBJ2-3	ASSHGLAGSTDTQY
TRBV29-1	TRBJ1-4	SGRDSLNEKLF
TRBV10-3	TRBJ1-2	AISENTAPWGYGYT
TRBV7-9	TRBJ1-2	ASSLDRNHGYT
TRBV5-1	TRBJ1-5	ASSLGRGRGQPQH
TRBV4-1	TRBJ1-4	ASSQVVDSLVKLF
TRBV7-9	TRBJ1-5	ASSLSTEPQH
TRBV27	TRBJ2-3	ASSLARLVSGRLTDTQY
TRBV30	TRBJ2-7	AWSWTSGSADYEQY
TRBV20-1	TRBJ2-7	SARPEDEQY
TRBV28	TRBJ2-7	ASRDRGAGYEQY
TRBV7-2	TRBJ2-1	ASSLVGLAGGNEQF
TRBV27	TRBJ1-1	ASSFSGGVTEAF
TRBV2	TRBJ2-6	ASSETSQSGANVLT
TRBV5-4	TRBJ2-3	ASSSSGTGDTQY
TRBV10-3	TRBJ1-5	AIRGGQGDQPQH
TRBV6-5	TRBJ1-2	ASSSHQEGNYGYT
TRBV14	TRBJ2-1	ASSYFPSSYNEQF
TRBV10-3	TRBJ2-7	AISQWEQY
TRBV28	TRBJ2-7	ASSVRRGSGYEQY